These T cell receptor beta chains were read from a single sample in a study of T cell responses to AZD1222 COVID-19 vaccine. TCRdb's table, derived via immunoSEQ multiplex PCR, lists solely in-frame clones and lacks some. In the table there are about 140,000 clones, nearly 95% of which are singletons. Source: peripheral blood, taken 28 days after the second AZD1222 dose. The receptors come from an adult who received the AZD1222 COVID-19 vaccine. Each CDR3 is given with its conserved first and last residue. Each record gives: clone size, D gene, V gene, J gene, CDR3 DNA, CDR3 protein. D genes are given only for firm matches. Clone size is given for some rows only: seen once, a few or many times, or a class if the clone is expanded.

abundance: -
d_gene: -
v_gene: TRBV5-4
j_gene: TRBJ2-6
CDR3nt: TGTGCCAGCAGCTTGCTGGCGGGCTCTGGGGCCAACGTCCTGACTTTC
CDR3aa: CASSLLAGSGANVLTF

abundance: -
d_gene: -
v_gene: TRBV11-2
j_gene: TRBJ2-7
CDR3nt: TGTGCCAGCAGCCCCATCCGGACGGCCAGCTACGAGCAGTACTTC
CDR3aa: CASSPIRTASYEQYF

abundance: -
d_gene: TRBD1
v_gene: TRBV28
j_gene: TRBJ2-2
CDR3nt: TGTGCCAGCAGTTCTGACAGGGTATCGGCCGGGGAGCTGTTTTTT
CDR3aa: CASSSDRVSAGELFF

abundance: once
d_gene: TRBD1
v_gene: TRBV4-2
j_gene: TRBJ1-4
CDR3nt: TGTGCCAGCGGGGGGGGACAGGGGACAACTAATGAAAAACTGTTTTTT
CDR3aa: CASGGGQGTTNEKLFF

abundance: -
d_gene: -
v_gene: TRBV28
j_gene: TRBJ1-1
CDR3nt: TGTGCCAGCAGCTTCCACAGGGTCACTGAAGCTTTCTTT
CDR3aa: CASSFHRVTEAFF

abundance: -
d_gene: -
v_gene: TRBV4-1
j_gene: TRBJ1-2
CDR3nt: TGCGCCAGCAGCCAAAATCCGGGTCTCCCAGAGGGCTACACCTTC
CDR3aa: CASSQNPGLPEGYTF

abundance: -
d_gene: -
v_gene: TRBV5-5
j_gene: TRBJ1-5
CDR3nt: TGTGCCAGCAGCCCGGGACTAACTCAGCCCCAGCATTTT
CDR3aa: CASSPGLTQPQHF

abundance: -
d_gene: -
v_gene: TRBV30
j_gene: TRBJ2-1
CDR3nt: TGTGCCTGGGGGCCGTCGCGGCAGTCCAATGAGCAGTTCTTC
CDR3aa: CAWGPSRQSNEQFF

abundance: -
d_gene: -
v_gene: TRBV2
j_gene: TRBJ1-5
CDR3nt: TGTGCCAGCAGTGAAGCGGGTTTACAGCCCCAGCATTTT
CDR3aa: CASSEAGLQPQHF

abundance: -
d_gene: -
v_gene: TRBV5-6
j_gene: TRBJ1-6
CDR3nt: TGTGCCAGCAGCTTGGTAAATTCACCCCTCCACTTT
CDR3aa: CASSLVNSPLHF

abundance: -
d_gene: -
v_gene: TRBV5-1
j_gene: TRBJ2-1
CDR3nt: TGCGCCAGCAGCCCGGACAGTAGCTCCTACAATGAGCAGTTCTTC
CDR3aa: CASSPDSSSYNEQFF

abundance: -
d_gene: -
v_gene: TRBV20-1
j_gene: TRBJ2-5
CDR3nt: TGCAGTGCTAGTGGTGCAGAAAAAGAGACCCAGTACTTC
CDR3aa: CSASGAEKETQYF

abundance: once
d_gene: -
v_gene: TRBV6-6
j_gene: TRBJ2-7
CDR3nt: TGTGCCAGCAGTTATGTCAAGGAAAAAGAGCAGTACTTC
CDR3aa: CASSYVKEKEQYF

abundance: -
d_gene: -
v_gene: TRBV28
j_gene: TRBJ1-5
CDR3nt: TGTGCCAGCAGTTTGTATGAAAATCAGCCCCAGCATTTT
CDR3aa: CASSLYENQPQHF

abundance: -
d_gene: -
v_gene: TRBV14
j_gene: TRBJ1-2
CDR3nt: TGTGCCAGCAGCCTTAACACCGTACCTACTTATGGCTACACCTTC
CDR3aa: CASSLNTVPTYGYTF

abundance: -
d_gene: TRBD2
v_gene: TRBV6-5
j_gene: TRBJ2-7
CDR3nt: TGTGCCAGCAGTTACTCGGCTAGCGGGAGGGGAAACGAGCAGTACTTC
CDR3aa: CASSYSASGRGNEQYF

abundance: -
d_gene: -
v_gene: TRBV18
j_gene: TRBJ1-6
CDR3nt: TGTGCCAGCTCACCCCAGGGGTCCATTTCACCCCTCCACTTT
CDR3aa: CASSPQGSISPLHF

abundance: few
d_gene: -
v_gene: TRBV30
j_gene: TRBJ1-1
CDR3nt: TGTGCCTGGAGGGGGGGCACTGAAGCTTTCTTT
CDR3aa: CAWRGGTEAFF

abundance: -
d_gene: TRBD2
v_gene: TRBV12-3/TRBV12-4
j_gene: TRBJ2-1
CDR3nt: TGTGCCAGCAGCTACCGGGGGGACAATGAGCAGTTCTTC
CDR3aa: CASSYRGDNEQFF

abundance: -
d_gene: -
v_gene: TRBV19
j_gene: TRBJ1-5
CDR3nt: TGTGCCACCTTGCCCGCGAACAATCAGCCCCAGCATTTT
CDR3aa: CATLPANNQPQHF

abundance: -
d_gene: TRBD1
v_gene: TRBV5-1
j_gene: TRBJ1-1
CDR3nt: TGCGCCAGCAGCTTGGACCCAGGGGGTCGCACTGAAGCTTTCTTT
CDR3aa: CASSLDPGGRTEAFF

abundance: -
d_gene: -
v_gene: TRBV6-1
j_gene: TRBJ1-5
CDR3nt: TGTGCCAGCAGTGAAGCAGGGCAGGAAAGAGGTCAGCCCCAGCATTTT
CDR3aa: CASSEAGQERGQPQHF

abundance: -
d_gene: -
v_gene: TRBV15
j_gene: TRBJ1-2
CDR3nt: TGTGCCACCAGCAGAGATTTAGCAGGGCCCTATGGCTACACCTTC
CDR3aa: CATSRDLAGPYGYTF

abundance: -
d_gene: -
v_gene: TRBV6-5
j_gene: TRBJ2-1
CDR3nt: TGTGCCAGCAGTTACGGGCCCAGGCAAGGGCAGTTCTTC
CDR3aa: CASSYGPRQGQFF

abundance: -
d_gene: TRBD1
v_gene: TRBV29-1
j_gene: TRBJ1-2
CDR3nt: TGCAGCGTCCCAGAGGACAGGGACTATGGCTACACCTTC
CDR3aa: CSVPEDRDYGYTF

abundance: -
d_gene: -
v_gene: TRBV5-4
j_gene: TRBJ1-1
CDR3nt: TGTGCCAGCAGGCCACCGACAGGGAACACTGAAGCTTTCTTT
CDR3aa: CASRPPTGNTEAFF

abundance: -
d_gene: -
v_gene: TRBV21-1
j_gene: TRBJ1-1
CDR3nt: TGTGCCAGCAGCAAAGTCGGGGCCCGTGAAGCTTTCTTT
CDR3aa: CASSKVGAREAFF

abundance: -
d_gene: TRBD1
v_gene: TRBV3-1/TRBV3-2
j_gene: TRBJ1-6
CDR3nt: TGTGCCAGCAGCGGGCTCCGGGACAGCGCCCTCCACTTT
CDR3aa: CASSGLRDSALHF

abundance: -
d_gene: TRBD1
v_gene: TRBV19
j_gene: TRBJ1-1
CDR3nt: TGTGCCAGTAGTGACAGGGGGGTCACTGAAGCTTTCTTT
CDR3aa: CASSDRGVTEAFF

abundance: once
d_gene: -
v_gene: TRBV27
j_gene: TRBJ2-2
CDR3nt: TGTGCCAGCAGTTTCGGGGGACTTCCTCGGAACACCGGGGAGCTGTTTTTT
CDR3aa: CASSFGGLPRNTGELFF

abundance: -
d_gene: -
v_gene: TRBV1
j_gene: TRBJ1-2
CDR3nt: TGCACCAGCAGCCAAGACAGGGGGCTCAGCTATGGCTACACCTTC
CDR3aa: CTSSQDRGLSYGYTF

abundance: -
d_gene: -
v_gene: TRBV5-5
j_gene: TRBJ1-4
CDR3nt: TGTGCCAGCAGGCCTCGATGGGGAAATGAAAAACTGTTTTTT
CDR3aa: CASRPRWGNEKLFF

abundance: -
d_gene: -
v_gene: TRBV11-3
j_gene: TRBJ2-5
CDR3nt: TGTGCCAGCAGCCGATTTGGGGGGGAGACCCAGTACTTC
CDR3aa: CASSRFGGETQYF

abundance: once
d_gene: TRBD1
v_gene: TRBV5-6
j_gene: TRBJ2-7
CDR3nt: TGTGCCAGCAGCTACCGGGACAGGTCCTACGAGCAGTACTTC
CDR3aa: CASSYRDRSYEQYF

abundance: -
d_gene: -
v_gene: TRBV27
j_gene: TRBJ2-1
CDR3nt: TGTGCCAGCAGTTCAAGACTGTTCCCGGGCTCCTACAATGAGCAGTTCTTC
CDR3aa: CASSSRLFPGSYNEQFF

abundance: -
d_gene: -
v_gene: TRBV7-9
j_gene: TRBJ1-1
CDR3nt: TGTGCCAGCAGCCCGGACTACGGGACCGTGGCGATGGGCTCTGAAGCTTTCTTT
CDR3aa: CASSPDYGTVAMGSEAFF

abundance: -
d_gene: TRBD2
v_gene: TRBV19
j_gene: TRBJ2-2
CDR3nt: TGTGCCACAGCATCGGGAGGCCTTTGGGGGGAGCTGTTTTTT
CDR3aa: CATASGGLWGELFF

abundance: -
d_gene: -
v_gene: TRBV19
j_gene: TRBJ2-5
CDR3nt: TGTGCCTCTGGACTCCCCGGAGAGACCCAGTACTTC
CDR3aa: CASGLPGETQYF

abundance: -
d_gene: -
v_gene: TRBV12-2
j_gene: TRBJ2-1
CDR3nt: TGTGCAAGTCGCTGGGACAGGGCTTCCTACAATGAGCAGTTCTTC
CDR3aa: CASRWDRASYNEQFF

abundance: -
d_gene: -
v_gene: TRBV6-5
j_gene: TRBJ1-5
CDR3nt: TGTGCCAGCAGTCTGGAGGGTCAGCCCCAGCATTTT
CDR3aa: CASSLEGQPQHF

abundance: -
d_gene: -
v_gene: TRBV28
j_gene: TRBJ2-3
CDR3nt: TGTGCCAGCAGTTTCCAGGCCGCTGCTAGCACAGATACGCAGTATTTT
CDR3aa: CASSFQAAASTDTQYF